Below, 27 T cell receptor beta chains from the same sample are listed, as sequenced in a study of response to subunit inactivated influenza vaccine. TCRdb independently ran MiXCR on the RT-PCR reads; one entry per CDR3 protein. The sample includes 400,000 to 650,000 distinct CDR3 sequences, 6% to 9% seen only once; the top ten take around 13%. The sample in question was PBMCs from blood, obtained around 2 years after vaccination. These TCRs come from a man aged 45-69 years who received an inactivated influenza vaccine.

A few counts support this clonotype. V and J are TRBV10-3 and TRBJ2-5, with 7 bases lining up with TRBD2. Germline CDR1 reads ENHRY; CDR2 reads SYGVKD. V lost 0 bases and J lost 7; bases outside the gene matches: 11. This CDR3 spans 16 amino acids. The CDR3 here is CAISESGGSILGTQYF. In DNA, the CDR3 is TGTGCCATCAGTGAGTCGGGCGGGAGTATCTTGGGGACCCAGTACTTC.

This clonotype was observed many times. The J gene is TRBJ2-5, the V gene TRBV7-9; 10 bases are a match to TRBD2. Germline-derived CDR1 and CDR2 are SEHNR and FQNEAQ (reference sequence). The CDR3 sequence is 15 residues long. The V and J ends lost 3 bases and 5 bases, in that order; junction bases with no gene match: 6. The CDR3 DNA reads as TGTGCCAGCAGCTTCAATCTAGCGGGAGACGAGACCCAGTACTTC. This encodes CASSFNLAGDETQYF. The full variable domain, its missing parts supplied by reference TRBV7-9 and TRBJ2-5, is DTGVSQNPRHKITKRGQNVTFRCDPISEHNRLYWYRQTLGQGPEFLTYFQNEAQLEKSRLLSDRFSAERPKGSFSTLEIQRTEQGDSAMYLCASSFNLAGDETQYFGPGTRLLVL.

This clonotype was seen repeatedly, ten times or more. V is TRBV20-1 and J is TRBJ2-3; a possible D gene is TRBD1 (6 bases). With 6 bases removed from V and 3 bases from J, the gap between germline ends came to 10 bases. This CDR3 is 12 amino acids long. Germline assignment: CDR1 DFQATT and CDR2 SNEGSKA (reference sequence). The CDR3 here is CSAPDRTDTQYF. The CDR3 bases are TGCAGTGCACCGGACAGAACAGATACGCAGTATTTT.

This clonotype has a handful of counts. The CDR3 is CASSQERYRELGAYNEQFF. The DNA for the CDR3 is TGTGCCAGCAGCCAAGAACGCTACAGGGAATTGGGGGCCTACAATGAGCAGTTCTTC. This chain uses TRBV3-1 with TRBJ2-1; possibly TRBD1 for D (6 bases). The germline CDR1 and CDR2 sequences are LGHDT and YNNKEL (reference sequence). Trimming pared 0 bases from V and 2 bases from J, leaving 20 bases between. CDR3 size: 19 residues.

The CDR3 bases are TGCAGTGCTAGAGATCTCAGACAGCCACAAGAGACCCAGTACTTC. Residues: CSARDLRQPQETQYF. The J gene is TRBJ2-5, the V gene TRBV20-1; D might be TRBD1 (5 bases). V was pared by 0 bases and J by 2 bases, with 13 bases between. The CDR3 contains 15 residues. From germline, CDR1 is DFQATT and CDR2 SNEGSKA (reference sequence).

There are many counts of this clonotype. The CDR3 bases are TGCGCCAGCAGCTGGGAACGAGGGGAAGAGACCCAGTACTTC. Its protein is CASSWERGEETQYF. The chain uses TRBV5-1 and TRBJ2-5; the D call may be TRBD1 or TRBD2 (5 bases each). V was trimmed by 3 bases and J by 3 bases, leaving 12 bases between them. There are 14 residues in the CDR3. The germline CDR1 and CDR2 sequences are SGHRS and YFSETQ.

The CDR3 DNA follows: TGTGCCGGCGGCCGGGGGCAGTATTTT. It codes for CAGGRGQYF. The V call is TRBV28, the J call TRBJ2-3; perhaps TRBD2 as D (5 bases). CDR1 MDHEN and CDR2 SYDVKM come from the germline V gene. The ends were cut back, 11 bases at V and 11 bases at J, with 11 bases in the middle. The CDR3 is 9 residues long.

In its sample, this clonotype was seen a few times. The chain employs TRBV5-6 and TRBJ2-5; TRBD2 aligns across 13 bases. CDR1 SGHDT and CDR2 YYEEEE come from the germline V gene. V lost 7 bases, J lost 5 bases, and 8 bases stayed unmatched. The length of the CDR3 is 15 residues. The CDR3: CASERTSGGGETQYF. For the CDR3, the DNA is TGTGCCAGCGAGCGGACTAGCGGGGGCGGCGAGACCCAGTACTTC.

The genes are TRBV25-1 and TRBJ2-2, with D perhaps TRBD2 (5 bases). Germline V gives CDR1 MGHDK, CDR2 SYGVNS. This CDR3 is 14 amino acids long. Trimming stripped 3 bases from V and 5 bases from J, with 10 bases between. The chain's CDR3 is CASSDSGWTGELFF. The CDR3 nucleotides read TGTGCCAGCAGTGATTCGGGGTGGACCGGGGAGCTGTTTTTT. The full variable domain, in which reference TRBV25-1 and TRBJ2-2 provide the parts outside the CDR3, is EADIYQTPRYLVIGTGKKITLECSQTMGHDKMYWYQQDPGMELHLIHYSYGVNSTEKGDLSSESTVSRIRTEHFPLTLESARPSHTSQYLCASSDSGWTGELFFGEGSRLTVL.

A few counts support this clonotype. This chain's CDR3 is CASSLGLAGIQETQYF. The CDR3 DNA reads as TGTGCCAGCAGCCTGGGACTAGCGGGGATCCAAGAGACCCAGTACTTC. The V and J genes are TRBV9 and TRBJ2-5; TRBD2 aligns across 13 bases. CDR3 length: 16 amino acids. Trimming at V came to 4 bases and at J to 1 base, leaving 4 bases not matched to a gene. Germline V gene sequence: CDR1 SGDLS, CDR2 YYNGEE.

This chain uses TRBV5-5 with TRBJ1-1; the D gene is possibly TRBD1 (6 bases). The CDR3 contains 16 residues. Trimming took off 4 bases at V and 2 bases at J, with 18 bases between the two ends. Germline CDR1 is SGHKS and CDR2 is YYEKEE (reference sequence). For the CDR3, the DNA is TGTGCCAGCAGCCGAGGTTTATGGGGGCCTAACACTGAAGCTTTCTTT. Its translation is CASSRGLWGPNTEAFF.

This chain uses TRBV28 with TRBJ2-7; a weak D match, TRBD1 (6 bases). Looked up from germline, CDR1 is MDHEN and CDR2 is SYDVKM. This CDR3 is 14 amino acids long. The V end was cut by 8 bases, the J end by 6 bases, with 20 bases between. The CDR3 nucleotides read TGTGCCAGCGGTGGGGGCAGCTTAGTACGCGAGCAGTACTTC. It specifies CASGGGSLVREQYF.

This clonotype was picked up a small number of times. The chain joins TRBV7-2 to TRBJ1-5; 7 nucleotides line up with TRBD1. Germline CDR1 SGHTA, CDR2 FQGNSA. CDR3 size: 15 residues. J was trimmed by 6 bases and V by 7 bases; bases with no gene match: 12. CDR3 in DNA: TGTGCCAGCACCCTGATCGCTACAGGGGTTCAGCCCCAGCATTTT. Translated, it gives CASTLIATGVQPQHF. The whole variable domain, remainder taken from reference TRBV7-2 and TRBJ1-5, is GAGVSQSPSNKVTEKGKDVELRCDPISGHTALYWYRQSLGQGLEFLIYFQGNSAPDKSGLPSDRFSAERTGGSVSTLTIQRTQQEDSAVYLCASTLIATGVQPQHFGDGTRLSIL.

This clonotype came up a few times. The rearrangement links TRBV2 to TRBJ1-5; weak D call: TRBD1 (5 bases). The CDR3 consists of 14 residues. V lost 1 base and J 2 bases, leaving 6 bases between the germline ends. Germline V gives CDR1 SNHLY, CDR2 FYNNEI. This CDR3 reads CASSEEGGNQPQHF. The CDR3 nucleotides read TGTGCCAGCAGTGAAGAAGGGGGCAATCAGCCCCAGCATTTT.

This chain connects TRBV20-1 to TRBJ2-7, with D perhaps TRBD2 (6 bases). Germline lookup yields CDR1 DFQATT and CDR2 SNEGSKA (reference sequence). The V end lost 6 bases, the J end lost 1 base, and 16 bases lay between the germline ends. The CDR3 length is 14 residues. The CDR3 loop is CSARDFLLSYEQYF. CDR3 nucleotide sequence: TGCAGTGCAAGGGACTTCTTACTTTCCTACGAGCAGTACTTC.

The sample holds a few counts of this clonotype. This CDR3 is CASSVGAESPLHF. CDR3 bases: TGTGCCAGCAGCGTAGGGGCAGAGTCACCCCTCCACTTT. The J gene is TRBJ1-6, the V gene TRBV9, with no clear D. Germline V gives CDR1 SGDLS, CDR2 YYNGEE. The V gene lost 0 bases and the J gene lost 10 bases, with 8 bases spanning the gap. CDR3 length equals 13 residues.

This clonotype was observed at least ten times. The chain joins TRBV7-9 to TRBJ2-5, with D perhaps matching TRBD2 (6 bases). Trimming left V 5 bases short and J 2 bases short, with 15 bases between. Germline V gene sequence: CDR1 SEHNR, CDR2 FQNEAQ (reference sequence). CDR3 length: 15 residues. CDR3 region: CASSTGVGTQETQYF. The CDR3, as DNA: TGTGCCAGCAGCACCGGGGTGGGGACTCAAGAGACCCAGTACTTC.

As DNA, the CDR3 is TGTGCCAGCAGGGGTCCCGGGGCAGAGACCCAGTACTTC. This gives the protein CASRGPGAETQYF. V usage is TRBV7-9 and J usage is TRBJ2-5; possibly TRBD1 or TRBD2 for D (5 bases each). CDR1 and CDR2 (germline): SEHNR, FQNEAQ (reference sequence). V was cut by 6 bases and J by 4 bases, with 12 bases left in between. The CDR3 covers 13 residues.

The V gene is TRBV6-4, the J gene TRBJ1-1; 10 bases line up with TRBD1. CDR3 size: 15 residues. Per the germline V gene, CDR1 is MRHNA and CDR2 is SNTAGT. V dropped 0 bases and J dropped 5; count of bases not matched to a gene: 3. CDR3 protein: CASSDSTGGMTEAFF. In nucleotides, the CDR3 is TGTGCCAGCAGTGACTCGACAGGGGGCATGACTGAAGCTTTCTTT.

CDR3 coding DNA: TGTGCCAGCAGTGGGGGCTACTATGGCTACACCTTC. Protein product: CASSGGYYGYTF. The chain is built from TRBV6-5 and TRBJ1-2; possibly TRBD1 for D (6 bases). Germline V gives CDR1 MNHEY, CDR2 SVGAGI. The CDR3 is 12 amino acids. The germline V and J ends were trimmed by 5 bases and 3 bases, with 7 bases remaining between them.

This clonotype was seen ten or more times. The chain recombines TRBV3-1 with TRBJ2-1; D possibly corresponds to TRBD2 (5 bases). Germline V gene sequence: CDR1 LGHDT, CDR2 YNNKEL (reference sequence). V lost 4 bases and J lost 1, with 14 bases in between. This CDR3 has 16 amino acids. CDR3 amino acids: CASSLLRTDSYNEQFF. Here the CDR3 DNA reads TGTGCCAGCAGCCTCCTAAGGACTGATTCCTACAATGAGCAGTTCTTC.

This clonotype has just a few counts. This chain joins TRBV5-1 and TRBJ2-2; no firm D call. V lost 4 bases, J lost 4 bases, and 8 bases lay in between. The CDR3 spans 13 residues. From germline, CDR1 is SGHRS and CDR2 YFSETQ. The CDR3 loop reads CASSQTATGELFF. DNA for the CDR3: TGCGCCAGCAGCCAGACGGCCACCGGGGAGCTGTTTTTT.

This clonotype has more than one count but fewer than ten. The chain has TRBV3-1 and TRBJ2-1, with D tentatively TRBD2 (6 bases). V dropped 2 bases and J dropped 6 bases, with 14 bases sitting between them. The CDR3 sequence is 15 residues long. Germline-derived CDR1 and CDR2 are LGHDT and YNNKEL (reference sequence). The CDR3 sequence is CASSQMIGSGNEQFF. CDR3 nucleotide sequence: TGTGCCAGCAGCCAAATGATCGGGAGCGGCAATGAGCAGTTCTTC.

This clonotype has ten or more counts. This chain joins TRBV5-1 and TRBJ2-5; weak D call: TRBD1 (5 bases). The germline V and J ends were trimmed by 1 base and 5 bases, with 12 bases remaining between them. The CDR3 contains 14 residues. Germline CDR1 is SGHRS and CDR2 is YFSETQ. The CDR3 here is CASSLPGSEETQYF. The CDR3 DNA reads TGCGCCAGCAGCTTGCCAGGGTCAGAGGAGACCCAGTACTTC.

In this sample, this clonotype turned up many times. The V call is TRBV20-1, the J call TRBJ1-6; TRBD1 aligns across 10 bases. Per germline, CDR1 DFQATT and CDR2 SNEGSKA (reference sequence). The CDR3 has 15 amino acids. V dropped 6 bases and J dropped 9; count of bases not matched to a gene: 11. CDR3 DNA: TGCAGTGCGGAACTACCGGGACAGGGGAGTTCACCCCTCCACTTT. This codes for CSAELPGQGSSPLHF.

This clonotype occurred a few times. The V and J genes are TRBV6-1 and TRBJ2-7, with 10 nucleotides matching TRBD1. The CDR3 is 15 amino acids. Unmatched junction bases numbered 7, after V lost 5 bases and J lost 3 bases. The germline CDR1 and CDR2 sequences are MNHNS and SASEGT. CDR3 nucleotide sequence: TGTGCCAGCAGTAAGCTCCGGGACAGGGGCTACGAGCAGTACTTC. Protein: CASSKLRDRGYEQYF.

This clonotype was detected ten times or more. The rearrangement uses TRBV5-1 and TRBJ1-4; D call uncertain. The V gene lost 4 bases and the J gene lost 3 bases, with 7 bases spanning the gap. Germline CDR1 SGHRS, CDR2 YFSETQ. The CDR3 sequence is 13 residues long. CDR3 residues: CASSREPNEKLFF. The CDR3 DNA reads as TGCGCCAGCAGCCGAGAGCCTAATGAAAAACTGTTTTTT.